This TCR beta chain is drawn from a study of T cells in Graves' hyperthyroidism and ophthalmopathy (dated by TCRdb to the late 2010s). For the study in its entirety: Peripheral blood was collected at initial diagnosis, before any treatment. In addition, the study compared T-cell repertoires in thyroid tissue and in blood from a handful of Graves' hyperthyroidism patients. A discovery cohort of 95 to 100 patients, 43 with Graves' ophthalmopathy and more than 55 with stable Graves' hyperthyroidism, was used to find distinguishing TCR V-J signatures. After blood sampling, hyperthyroidism patients were treated with methimazole at a starting dose of 30 mg daily, and ophthalmopathy patients were treated with high-dose intravenous methylprednisolone. The 100 or so discovery patients were randomly divided into training and test sets at a 7:3 ratio. The paper describes TCR Vbeta CDR3 sequencing of 135 peripheral blood samples, made up of roughly 40 ophthalmopathy patients, roughly 80 hyperthyroidism patients and some 17 progressor patients. An independent validation cohort of 18 to 20 hyperthyroidism patients and about 15 patients who later progressed to ophthalmopathy tested prospective prediction of ophthalmopathy.

This clonotype was seen a few times. This clone's antigen is unknown. Base qualities are missing; no much larger clone stands one base away. Stable Graves' hyperthyroidism was defined as the absence of progression to ophthalmopathy over 18 months of follow-up. Hyperthyroidism patients were newly diagnosed, with disease duration under 2 months, and aged 18 to 65 years. Patients with uncontrolled infections, other autoimmune diseases, pregnancy or lactation were excluded. Clinical symptoms, serum thyroxine and TRAb, thyroid ultrasound, and orbital computed tomography formed the basis for the diagnoses. Ficoll-Paque density gradient centrifugation was used to isolate PBMCs from around 10 ml of fresh peripheral blood. Total RNA was extracted with Trizol reagent, and quality was checked on an Agilent 2100 Bioanalyzer. The TCR beta CDR3 regions were amplified from RNA transcripts. For the first round of RT-PCR on the TCR CDR3, the HTBI primer set was used together with the Qiagen OneStep RT-PCR kit. The libraries were constructed in a second round of multiplex PCR and then size-selected and purified. The libraries were sequenced on an Illumina HiSeq2000 using paired-end 100 bp reads. For the original study's pipeline: SOAPnuke was used to process the raw data, removing reads that contained adapters or uncalled bases, had a mean Phred below 15, or lacked an exact match to the constant primer or identifier. High-quality paired reads were merged with COPE v1.2.5, and unique nucleotide sequences were defined as clonotypes. MiTCR v1.1 was used to align the clonotypes against IMGT TRBV, TRBD and TRBJ reference segments. The analysis was restricted to V-J combinations with a frequency above 0.0001, which together covered approximately 99% of the repertoires. The TCS score was defined as F50 (clonal expansion) divided by E x V (chaos), with BLOSUM62-based TCRdist calculated between CDR3 peptides within each V-J. Welch's t-statistics and random forest reduced several hundred V-J features to 13, which were used in a naive Bayes classifier (R e1071). TCRdb reran the public reads through fastp at Q25 and MiXCR, keeping productive beta chains. Under each unique CDR3 protein, matching rows form one entry showing the most common genes and DNA. For this entry, the V and J calls and clone size follow TCRdb and not the study's own pipeline. This sample has 300,000 to 450,000 distinct CDR3 sequences in its table, and 20% to 25% of those were observed once. The ten largest clones take up about 73% of the sample.

The investigation overall reported the following: Blood samples also contained most of the expanded thyroid clonotypes (frequency above 0.001), which suggests that blood repertoires may reflect thyroid immune responses. No statistical method was used to fix the sample size in advance, and group allocation was not hidden from the investigators. In cross-validation, a model built on a 13 V-J signature told ophthalmopathy apart from stable hyperthyroidism with approximately 90% sensitivity and about 81% specificity, and in testing the same model reached 80%/75%. In validation, progression to ophthalmopathy was predicted by the model with roughly 69% sensitivity and about 72% specificity, a median of roughly six months before onset.

From its cysteine to its phenylalanine, the CDR3 spans 13 amino acids. Only CDR3 DNA is held: 39 bases, read in frame from base 1. Trimming costs V 0 bases and J 8 bases, and their ends lie 10 bases apart. CDR1 and CDR2, per the germline V gene (reference sequence), are LGHDT and YNNKEL. The sample taken for sequencing was blood. This clonotype was sampled from a man aged 50-59 years with Graves' hyperthyroidism. The chain is made from TRBV3-1 and TRBJ1-2, with an unclear D gene assignment. The DNA reads TGTGCCAGCAGCCAAGATTGGATGCGGGGCTACACCTTC. It is translated as CASSQDWMRGYTF.